This is a list of T cell receptor beta chains from one sample in a study of tumour-infiltrating T cells in Burkitt lymphoma. Profiled with immunoSEQ multiplex PCR; TCRdb holds only in-frame clones, not every one. The top ten hold 2.5% to 3.5% of the sample, which has around 46,000 clones, approximately 31% seen once. The sequenced material came from tumor tissue. The receptors derive from a human donor with Burkitt lymphoma. Each CDR3 is given with its conserved first and last residue. The D gene is left open where the match is weak. Size is omitted from some rows. Given values are once, few, many or a class for expanded clones.

D,J,V,size,CDR3,DNA
NA,TRBJ2-5,TRBV6-1,NA,CAARGGETQYF,TGTGCCGCGAGGGGCGGAGAGACCCAGTACTTC
NA,TRBJ2-2,TRBV11-1,NA,CASSQGSWGNTGELFF,TGTGCCAGCAGCCAAGGTTCGTGGGGAAACACCGGGGAGCTGTTTTTT
NA,TRBJ2-6,TRBV18,NA,CASSPTQDVPILTF,TGTGCCAGCTCACCGACACAGGACGTGCCCATCCTGACTTTC
TRBD1,TRBJ1-2,TRBV5-6,few,CASSLVQGAGGYTF,TGTGCCAGCAGCTTGGTACAGGGGGCTGGAGGCTACACCTTC
NA,TRBJ1-1,TRBV15,few,CATSREEGGVAFF,TGTGCCACCAGCAGAGAGGAAGGGGGAGTAGCTTTCTTT
NA,TRBJ1-2,TRBV5-6,NA,CASSLVDRVSGGYTF,TGTGCCAGCAGCTTGGTCGACCGGGTTTCAGGTGGCTACACCTTC
NA,TRBJ2-1,TRBV4-3,NA,CASSQDWAARRGEQFF,TGCGCCAGCAGCCAAGATTGGGCGGCCCGAAGGGGTGAGCAGTTCTTC
TRBD1,TRBJ1-3,TRBV28,NA,CASSSDRHHSGNTIYF,TGTGCCAGCAGTTCGGACAGGCACCACTCTGGAAACACCATATATTTT
TRBD1,TRBJ2-7,TRBV7-9,NA,CASSPGQNSYEQYF,TGTGCCAGCAGCCCGGGACAGAACTCCTACGAGCAGTACTTC
TRBD1,TRBJ1-1,TRBV5-1,NA,CASKSGGTLNTEAFF,TGCGCCAGCAAATCAGGGGGTACATTGAACACTGAAGCTTTCTTT
NA,TRBJ2-7,TRBV2,NA,CASSEGPGWYEQYF,TGTGCCAGCAGTGAGGGTCCAGGGTGGTACGAGCAGTACTTC
TRBD1,TRBJ1-1,TRBV5-1,many,CASSQGLDRGRPGTEAFF,TGCGCCAGCAGCCAAGGCCTGGACAGGGGGCGCCCGGGCACTGAAGCTTTCTTT
TRBD2,TRBJ2-3,TRBV5-1,few,CASSSWVASGGTDTQYF,TGCGCCAGCAGCTCCTGGGTGGCTAGCGGGGGCACAGATACGCAGTATTTT
NA,TRBJ1-1,TRBV2,few,CASRAGNTEAFF,TGTGCCAGCAGGGCTGGAAACACTGAAGCTTTCTTT
NA,TRBJ2-7,TRBV10-1,NA,CASSERRARYEQYF,TGCGCCAGCAGTGAGAGACGAGCGCGGTACGAGCAGTACTTC
NA,TRBJ2-1,TRBV29-1,NA,CSVYDSADEQFF,TGCAGCGTTTACGACAGCGCGGATGAGCAGTTCTTC
TRBD2,TRBJ2-3,TRBV5-1,few,CASSLDAGGKIDTQYF,TGCGCCAGCAGCTTGGATGCGGGGGGGAAGATAGATACGCAGTATTTT
NA,TRBJ2-1,TRBV18,NA,CASSPWAADQMFF,TGTGCCAGCTCGCCCTGGGCGGCAGATCAGATGTTCTTC
NA,TRBJ1-5,TRBV19,NA,CASSIAVRQPQHF,TGTGCCAGTAGTATTGCAGTACGTCAGCCCCAGCATTTT
NA,TRBJ2-5,TRBV27,NA,CASRRGAGPIGQETQYF,TGTGCCAGCAGGAGAGGCGCGGGGCCAATCGGGCAAGAGACCCAGTACTTC
NA,TRBJ2-6,TRBV6-1,NA,CASSVQYHASGANVLTF,TGTGCCAGCAGTGTCCAGTACCACGCCTCTGGGGCCAACGTCCTGACTTTC
NA,TRBJ1-3,TRBV7-6,NA,CASSLGRVDSGNTIYF,TGTGCCAGCAGCTTAGGCCGGGTTGACTCTGGAAACACCATATATTTT
TRBD1,TRBJ2-7,TRBV2,few,CASSKMRTGSHEQYF,TGTGCCAGCAGTAAAATGAGGACAGGGAGCCACGAGCAGTACTTC
NA,TRBJ1-1,TRBV5-4,NA,CASSRDRSNTEAFF,TGTGCCAGCAGCCGCGACAGGTCGAACACTGAAGCTTTCTTT
TRBD2,TRBJ2-2,TRBV5-1,few,CASRSGGAPNTGELFF,TGCGCCAGCAGGAGCGGGGGAGCCCCTAACACCGGGGAGCTGTTTTTT
NA,TRBJ2-5,TRBV7-2,few,CASSLTTGVWETQYF,TGTGCCAGCAGCTTAACGACTGGAGTATGGGAGACCCAGTACTTC
NA,TRBJ2-3,TRBV4-1,NA,CASSQDRVVARDTQYF,TGCGCCAGCAGCCAAGACCGGGTGGTAGCGAGAGATACGCAGTATTTT
NA,TRBJ1-1,TRBV6-1,NA,CASSPGVMMNTEAFF,TGTGCCAGCAGTCCAGGGGTTATGATGAACACTGAAGCTTTCTTT
NA,TRBJ1-6,TRBV5-4,NA,CASSYQPTPSSYNSPLHF,TGTGCCAGCAGCTACCAACCGACGCCGAGCTCCTATAATTCACCCCTCCACTTT
TRBD1,TRBJ2-3,TRBV4-1,NA,CASSQRPGTGADTQYF,TGCGCCAGCAGCCAACGGCCCGGGACAGGGGCGGATACGCAGTATTTT
NA,TRBJ1-1,TRBV30,few,CAWGRGKWAFF,TGTGCCTGGGGCAGGGGCAAGTGGGCTTTCTTT
NA,TRBJ1-1,TRBV18,few,CASSPTGPRDEAFF,TGTGCCAGCTCACCTACCGGGCCCAGGGATGAAGCTTTCTTT
TRBD1,TRBJ2-3,TRBV5-1,NA,CASSLSRTGGTDTQYF,TGCGCCAGCAGCTTGAGCAGGACAGGGGGCACAGATACGCAGTATTTT
NA,TRBJ1-2,TRBV4-1,few,CASSPGLVRQRSFYGYTF,TGCGCCAGCAGCCCCGGGTTGGTCCGACAGAGGAGTTTCTATGGCTACACCTTC
NA,TRBJ2-6,TRBV5-1,few,CASSLEGVGANVLTF,TGCGCCAGCAGCTTGGAAGGGGTGGGGGCCAACGTCCTGACTTTC
NA,TRBJ1-2,TRBV2,few,CASSPDLYGYTF,TGTGCCAGCAGTCCTGACCTGTATGGCTACACCTTC
NA,TRBJ2-5,TRBV28,NA,CVSRRGSRVETQYF,TGTGTCAGCAGAAGGGGTTCCAGGGTGGAGACCCAGTACTTC
NA,TRBJ2-7,TRBV10-3,NA,CAISELLLGDEQYF,TGTGCCATCAGTGAACTCCTTTTGGGGGACGAGCAGTACTTC
NA,TRBJ1-1,TRBV6-5,NA,CASRAVGWVGTEAFF,TGTGCCAGCAGGGCCGTGGGATGGGTAGGGACTGAAGCTTTCTTT
NA,TRBJ1-1,TRBV25-1,few,CASSSSSGTEAFF,TGTGCCAGCAGTTCCTCCTCTGGCACTGAAGCTTTCTTT
NA,TRBJ2-7,TRBV27,few,CASSYRERAYEQYF,TGTGCCAGCAGTTATAGGGAGAGGGCCTACGAGCAGTACTTC
TRBD1,TRBJ1-2,TRBV4-1,few,CASSQGVGGFGYTF,TGCGCCAGCAGCCAAGGGGTAGGGGGCTTTGGCTACACCTTC
TRBD1,TRBJ2-5,TRBV7-2,NA,CASSLGRGLRETQYF,TGTGCCAGCAGCTTAGGCAGGGGGCTTAGAGAGACCCAGTACTTC
NA,TRBJ1-1,TRBV7-2,few,CASSWTRLTGEAFF,TGTGCCAGCAGCTGGACGAGACTCACGGGTGAAGCTTTCTTT
NA,TRBJ1-1,TRBV5-1,few,CASRVGINTEAFF,TGCGCCAGCCGCGTGGGCATAAACACTGAAGCTTTCTTT
TRBD1,TRBJ2-3,TRBV29-1,few,CSVEGTGATDTQYF,TGCAGCGTTGAAGGAACAGGGGCCACAGATACGCAGTATTTT
NA,TRBJ2-5,TRBV7-9,few,CASSEYQETQYF,TGTGCCAGCAGCGAGTACCAAGAGACCCAGTACTTC
TRBD2,TRBJ2-7,TRBV7-9,NA,CASSRGASGAHEQYF,TGTGCCAGCAGCCGGGGGGCTAGCGGGGCACACGAGCAGTACTTC
TRBD2,TRBJ2-4,TRBV2,NA,CASSQEASGASKNIQYF,TGTGCCAGCAGTCAGGAGGCTAGCGGGGCGTCAAAAAACATTCAGTACTTC
TRBD2,TRBJ2-3,TRBV19,NA,CASSGGLAGGPDTQYF,TGTGCCAGTAGTGGGGGACTAGCGGGGGGACCAGATACGCAGTATTTT
NA,TRBJ1-3,TRBV6-5,medium-sized,CASRLGAHGNTIYF,TGTGCCAGCAGATTGGGAGCACATGGAAACACCATATATTTT
NA,TRBJ1-2,TRBV25-1,NA,CASSEWEGSIRGYTF,TGTGCCAGCAGTGAATGGGAAGGTTCGATCCGTGGCTACACCTTC
TRBD1,TRBJ2-3,TRBV5-1,NA,CASSSGTGGTDTQYF,TGCGCCAGCAGCTCCGGGACAGGGGGCACAGATACGCAGTATTTT
NA,TRBJ2-5,TRBV2,NA,CASSGQGGETQYF,TGTGCCAGCAGTGGACAGGGAGGTGAGACCCAGTACTTC
TRBD1,TRBJ1-3,TRBV5-3,NA,CARSVSQGAPGNTIYF,TGTGCCAGAAGCGTATCCCAGGGGGCGCCTGGAAACACCATATATTTT
NA,TRBJ2-5,TRBV10-2,few,CATRGSQETQYF,TGCGCCACAAGGGGCAGCCAAGAGACCCAGTACTTC